This T cell receptor (beta chain) is from a study of shared T cell receptors in the human thymus. Clones were sequenced by immunoSEQ multiplex PCR, and TCRdb holds only the in-frame ones, with some missing. The sample yields under 700,000 clones, 78% seen once. V was pared by 6 bases and J by 2 bases, with 8 bases between. This CDR3 spans 13 amino acids. The germline CDR1 and CDR2 sequences are MNHNS and SASEGT. These data are also associated with another study on human thymus T cells. That paper notes: Infants served as donors; they were healthy and Finnish and were having corrective surgery for congenital heart defects. From resections taken during corrective heart surgery, the thymus tissue was obtained. Unrelated individuals had highly overlapping thymic repertoires, as reported in related research.

The chain carries TRBV6-1 and TRBJ1-5; D is undetermined. This receptor was identified in a boy under two years old with a congenital heart defect. Sequencing was carried out using thymocytes. The CDR3 protein is CASSAGGNQPQHF. CDR3 sequence (DNA): TGTGCCAGCAGCGCCGGGGGCAATCAGCCCCAGCATTTT.